These 16 T cell receptor beta chains were sequenced from one sample in a study of naive and memory T cell subsets. The library had UMIs added by 3' ligation of an oligonucleotide to TCR cDNA. Amplification of ligated cDNA took four PCR rounds with SP2 and nested alpha and beta constant primers. One entry per CDR3 protein results from TCRdb running MiXCR on the 5' RACE reads. The data hold approximately 49,000 distinct CDR3 sequences, with approximately 4.5% observed a single time. The receptors here all came from a female donor in good health.

The sample holds many counts of this clonotype. The V and J genes are TRBV29-1 and TRBJ1-1; D may be TRBD1 (6 bases). The CDR3 consists of 14 residues. The V end was cut by 7 bases, the J end by 7 bases, with 22 bases between. CDR1 and CDR2 from the germline V gene are SQVTM and ANQGSEA. For the CDR3, the DNA is TGCAGCGCAACCGGGACCCAGGGGCCCCATGAAGCTTTCTTT. It encodes CSATGTQGPHEAFF. The whole variable domain, filled in from reference TRBV29-1 and TRBJ1-1, reads SAVISQKPSRDICQRGTSLTIQCQVDSQVTMMFWYRQQPGQSLTLIATANQGSEATYESGFVIDKFPISRPNLTFSTLTVSNMSPEDSSIYLCSATGTQGPHEAFFGQGTRLTVV.

The sample holds many counts of this clonotype. The J gene is TRBJ2-7, the V gene TRBV6-1; D not certain. V lost 7 bases and J lost 2, with 15 bases in between. From germline, CDR1 is MNHNS and CDR2 SASEGT. The CDR3 sequence is 14 residues long. The CDR3 reads CASKGRIFTYEQYF. The CDR3 nucleotides read TGTGCCAGCAAAGGCCGGATTTTTACCTACGAGCAGTACTTC.

This clonotype has just a few counts. The J gene is TRBJ1-6, the V gene TRBV7-2; D unresolved. The germline gives CDR1 SGHTA, CDR2 FQGNSA. V lost 2 bases to trimming and J lost 14 bases, with 10 bases between them. The CDR3 extends over 12 amino acids. The CDR3 DNA sequence: TGTGCCAGCAGCTTATGTACGGGGACCCTCCACTTT. It yields the protein CASSLCTGTLHF.

This clonotype was counted many times. This chain links TRBV7-9 with TRBJ2-1; no reliable D call. The CDR3 covers 14 residues. Germline V gives CDR1 SEHNR, CDR2 FQNEAQ (reference sequence). Trimming took off 9 bases at V and 9 bases at J, with 21 bases between the two ends. The CDR3 sequence: CASMGKLQSVEQFF. CDR3 nucleotides: TGTGCCAGTATGGGGAAACTACAGAGCGTTGAGCAGTTCTTC.

This clonotype was found a few times. The V and J genes are TRBV29-1 and TRBJ2-1, with TRBD1 identical over 8 bases. V shed 3 bases, J shed 2 bases, and the junction held 6 bases outside the gene matches. The CDR3 runs to 15 residues. Germline loops: CDR1 SQVTM, CDR2 ANQGSEA. This CDR3 is CSVDRPGQAYNEQFF. As DNA, the CDR3 is TGCAGCGTTGACAGACCGGGACAGGCCTACAATGAGCAGTTCTTC.

This clonotype showed up many times. This rearrangement joins TRBV4-2 to TRBJ2-1, with 9 bases fitting TRBD2. Germline values: CDR1 LGHNA, CDR2 YNFKEQ. The CDR3 spans 16 residues. With V trimmed by 10 bases and J by 0 bases, 10 bases remained unmatched. CDR3 loop: CATERLAEVSYNEQFF. In nucleotides, the CDR3 is TGTGCCACCGAAAGACTAGCGGAGGTCTCCTACAATGAGCAGTTCTTC.

This clonotype was observed at least ten times. This chain connects TRBV2 to TRBJ2-1, with 8 bases matching TRBD2. After removal of 6 bases from V and 0 bases from J, the junction contained 4 bases not matched to a gene. CDR1 SNHLY and CDR2 FYNNEI come from the germline V gene. CDR3 length equals 15 residues. The CDR3 region has the DNA TGTGCCAGCAGGACCGGGACTAGCTCCTACAATGAGCAGTTCTTC. Its protein is CASRTGTSSYNEQFF.

This clonotype appeared many times. The chain combines TRBV6-2 or TRBV6-3 with TRBJ2-1, with a weak D call TRBD2 (5 bases). In germline, CDR1 is MNHEY, CDR2 SVGEGT. The ends were cut back, 7 bases at V and 4 bases at J, with 8 bases in the middle. This CDR3 has 12 residues. The CDR3 loop is CASNEGYNEQFF. The DNA for the CDR3 is TGTGCCAGCAACGAGGGTTACAATGAGCAGTTCTTC.

The sample holds many counts of this clonotype. In DNA, the CDR3 is TGTGCCAGCAGTTACTCGGAGACCGGGGAGCTGTTTTTT. It codes for CASSYSETGELFF. The J gene is TRBJ2-2, the V gene TRBV6-2 or TRBV6-3, with D unresolved. V shed 0 bases and J shed 5 bases, with 4 bases lying between them. The CDR3 totals 13 residues. CDR1 and CDR2 (germline): MNHEY, SVGEGT.

The chain joins TRBV7-8 to TRBJ2-6, with D uncertain. This CDR3 comprises 15 residues. In germline, CDR1 is SGHVS, CDR2 FQNEAQ. Trimming took 3 bases from V and 0 from J, leaving 6 bases between them. In DNA form, the CDR3 reads TGTGCCAGCAGCTTGGTGTTCTCTGGGGCCAACGTCCTGACTTTC. Translated, it gives CASSLVFSGANVLTF. Based on the CDR3 plus reference TRBV7-8 and TRBJ2-6, the full variable domain is GAGVSQSPRYKVAKRGQDVALRCDPISGHVSLFWYQQALGQGPEFLTYFQNEAQLDKSGLPSDRFFAERPEGSVSTLKIQRTQQEDSAVYLCASSLVFSGANVLTFGAGSRLTVL.

This clonotype was seen many times. In nucleotides, the CDR3 is TGTGCCAATGGACTAGCGGGAGTCGGGGGTGAGCAGTTCTTC. Amino acid sequence: CANGLAGVGGEQFF. The chain has TRBV10-3 and TRBJ2-1, with 13 bases matching TRBD2. V lost 10 bases, J lost 9 bases, and 9 bases stayed unmatched. The CDR3 contains 14 residues. Germline assignment: CDR1 ENHRY and CDR2 SYGVKD.

This clonotype appeared many times. The V and J genes are TRBV28 and TRBJ2-2; D unclear. Germline CDR1 MDHEN, CDR2 SYDVKM. Trimming removed 5 bases at V and 2 bases at J, with 9 bases between. This CDR3 contains 14 residues. The DNA for the CDR3 is TGTGCCAGCAGTCCGAGTTACAACACCGGGGAGCTGTTTTTT. This codes for CASSPSYNTGELFF.

In its sample, this clonotype was seen many times. This chain joins TRBV9 and TRBJ2-1, with 9 bases that match TRBD1. The germline V gene has CDR1 SGDLS and CDR2 YYNGEE. The CDR3 extends over 17 amino acids. The V gene end was trimmed by 3 bases and the J gene end by 5 bases; junction bases not matched to a gene: 12. This CDR3 is CASSGKTGGAVNNEQFF. The CDR3 DNA reads TGTGCCAGCAGCGGAAAAACAGGGGGCGCAGTAAACAATGAGCAGTTCTTC.

Of note for this clonotype: A read error may explain this, as a much larger clone is one base away. The chain is built from TRBV20-1 and TRBJ2-7; the match to TRBD2 covers 13 bases. V lost 6 bases to trimming and J lost 6 bases; unmatched junction nucleotides: 5. The CDR3 is 13 amino acids. Germline CDR1 DFQATT, CDR2 SNEGSKA (reference sequence). CDR3 loop: CSARTSGSCEQYF. CDR3 nucleotide sequence: TGCAGTGCAAGGACTAGCGGGAGTTGCGAGCAGTACTTC.

This clonotype was observed a few times. The CDR3 reads CASSPSGSGYEQYF. The CDR3 nucleotides are TGTGCCAGCAGTCCTAGCGGGAGCGGCTACGAGCAGTACTTC. This chain links TRBV6-2 or TRBV6-3 with TRBJ2-7; 10 bases fit TRBD2. The germline V gene encodes CDR1 MNHEY and CDR2 SVGEGT. This CDR3 is built from 14 residues. The ends lost 5 bases at V and 3 bases at J; junction bases unmatched: 4.

This clonotype was counted at least ten times. This chain links TRBV20-1 with TRBJ2-5, with 9 bases that match TRBD1. The V and J ends lost 0 bases and 3 bases, in that order; junction bases with no gene match: 5. The CDR3 is 15 residues long. CDR1 DFQATT and CDR2 SNEGSKA come from the germline V gene (reference sequence). The CDR3 DNA reads TGCAGTGCTAGAGATCGACAGGGGGGAGAAGAGACCCAGTACTTC. The encoded protein is CSARDRQGGEETQYF.